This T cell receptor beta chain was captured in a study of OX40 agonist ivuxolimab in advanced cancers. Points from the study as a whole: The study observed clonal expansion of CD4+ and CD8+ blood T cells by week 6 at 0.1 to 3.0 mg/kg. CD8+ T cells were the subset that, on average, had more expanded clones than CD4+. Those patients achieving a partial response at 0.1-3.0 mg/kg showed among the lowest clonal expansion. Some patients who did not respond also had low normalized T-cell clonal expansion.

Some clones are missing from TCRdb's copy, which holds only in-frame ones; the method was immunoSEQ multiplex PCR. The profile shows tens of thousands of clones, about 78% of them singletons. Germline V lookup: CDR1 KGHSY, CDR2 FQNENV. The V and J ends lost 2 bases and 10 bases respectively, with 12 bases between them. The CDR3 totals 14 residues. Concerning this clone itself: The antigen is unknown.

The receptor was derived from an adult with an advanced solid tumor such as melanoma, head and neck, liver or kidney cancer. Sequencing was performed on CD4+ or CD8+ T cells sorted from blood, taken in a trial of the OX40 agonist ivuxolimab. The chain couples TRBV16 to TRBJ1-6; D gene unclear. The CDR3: CASSQDGVRSPLHF. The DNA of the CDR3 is TGTGCCAGCAGCCAAGACGGGGTACGATCACCCCTCCACTTT.